This T cell receptor beta chain is drawn from a study of metastatic and nonmetastatic thyroid tumors. Turning to the study itself: Comparative analysis of repertoires was undertaken across blood and tumor or nodule tissue obtained from malignant and benign thyroid patients.

The table lists this clone with many counts. The CDR3 sequence is 14 residues long. The germline CDR1 and CDR2 sequences are SGDLS and YYNGEE. The ends were cut back, 5 bases at V and 3 bases at J, with 15 bases in the middle. TCRdb re-processed the PCR reads through MiXCR. There are 15,000 to 20,000 clones in the sample; 30% to 40% occur only once, and 17% lies in the top ten. Each patient went into thyroid surgery without having received any treatment. The chain combines TRBV9 with TRBJ2-7, with D tentatively TRBD1 (6 bases). This receptor was obtained from a female donor with papillary thyroid cancer or a benign thyroid nodule (not recorded which). Some clones in this sample may be carry-over from other donors' samples. Sequencing used tumor tissue. CDR3 sequence (DNA): TGTGCCAGCAGTAGACAGGCTGGGGGCTACGAGCAGTACTTC. Residues: CASSRQAGGYEQYF.